This is a list of T cell receptor beta chains from one sample in a study of technical replicates of blood from a handful of donors. The data were produced by immunoSEQ multiplex PCR, yet TCRdb's version contains in-frame clones alone and is incomplete. The sample lists 90,000 to 100,000 clones; approximately 94% were seen once. The source material was T cells isolated from PBMCs. These receptors all stem from a human donor in good health. CDR3s include the opening cysteine and the closing phenylalanine or tryptophan. D genes are given only for firm matches. A clone size is listed for some rows: how often the clone was seen (once, few, many), or a class if it is expanded.

V gene,D gene,clone size,CDR3 length,J gene,CDR3 DNA,CDR3 protein
TRBV10-3,TRBD1,.,14,TRBJ2-5,TGTGCCATCAGAGCACAGGGGGTTCAAGAGACCCAGTACTTC,CAIRAQGVQETQYF
TRBV5-5,.,.,13,TRBJ1-2,TGTGCCAGCAGCTTGGCACAGGAGAGGGGCTACACCTTC,CASSLAQERGYTF
TRBV11-2,.,.,14,TRBJ1-4,TGTGCCAGCAGCTCGCGTTACAGGAACGAAAAACTGTTTTTT,CASSSRYRNEKLFF
TRBV14,TRBD1,once,18,TRBJ1-1,TGTGCCAGCCTGCAGGGGCGGAGGACAGGGAAGCTGAACACTGAAGCTTTCTTT,CASLQGRRTGKLNTEAFF
TRBV18,TRBD1,once,15,TRBJ2-7,TGTGCCAGCTCACCATCAATTAGGGGGCGGTACGAGCAGTACTTC,CASSPSIRGRYEQYF
TRBV11-2,.,once,13,TRBJ1-1,TGTGCCAGCAGCCGCCTAGGAGTAGGTGAAGCTTTCTTT,CASSRLGVGEAFF
TRBV27,.,.,14,TRBJ1-2,TGTGCCAGCAGTTCTAGGGGGGGTTTGTATGGCTACACCTTC,CASSSRGGLYGYTF
TRBV28,.,.,12,TRBJ2-7,TGTGCCAGCAGTGGGCAGGGCTACGAGCAGTACTTC,CASSGQGYEQYF
TRBV14,.,.,13,TRBJ2-5,TGTGCCAGCAGCCAACGCCGGGGGGAGACCCAGTACTTC,CASSQRRGETQYF
TRBV16,TRBD1,.,17,TRBJ1-1,TGTGCCAGCAGCCAACCTGACAGGGATCCAAAGAACACTGAAGCTTTCTTT,CASSQPDRDPKNTEAFF
TRBV6-5,TRBD1,.,15,TRBJ2-7,TGTGCCAGCAGACCACACGCCGGGACAGAGTACGAGCAGTACTTC,CASRPHAGTEYEQYF
TRBV12-5,.,.,13,TRBJ2-5,TGTGCTAGTGGTCCCGAGACAGCAGAGACCCAGTACTTC,CASGPETAETQYF
TRBV7-5,.,once,13,TRBJ2-1,TGTGTCAGAAGCTTCACATGTTACAATGAGCAGTTCTTC,CVRSFTCYNEQFF
TRBV2,TRBD1,.,14,TRBJ1-2,TGTGCCAGCAGCCCGGGACAGGGGGCTGTTGGCTACACCTTC,CASSPGQGAVGYTF
TRBV11-2,TRBD1,.,13,TRBJ1-4,TGTGCCAGCAGGTGGGACAGCAATGAAAAACTGTTTTTT,CASRWDSNEKLFF
TRBV6-6,.,.,13,TRBJ1-5,TGTGCCAGCAGTTATCGGGTGGAACAGCCCCAGCATTTT,CASSYRVEQPQHF
TRBV6-5,.,.,13,TRBJ2-3,TGTGCCAGCAGTTACACCAGGGTGGATACGCAGTATTTT,CASSYTRVDTQYF
TRBV5-1,TRBD1,.,15,TRBJ2-7,TGCGCCAGCAGCCCCGGACAGGGAGGAGACTACGAGCAGTACTTC,CASSPGQGGDYEQYF
TRBV18,.,.,13,TRBJ1-4,TGTGCCAGCTCCCCGTCCGGGAGGGAAAAACTGTTTTTT,CASSPSGREKLFF
TRBV5-1,.,.,14,TRBJ2-5,TGCGCCAGCAGCAGCCCTGAGGGTCTGGAGACCCAGTACTTC,CASSSPEGLETQYF
TRBV21-1,.,.,15,TRBJ2-7,TGTGCCAGCAGCAACGGCCGGGACAGACTCTACGAGCAGTACTTC,CASSNGRDRLYEQYF
TRBV4-2,TRBD2,.,19,TRBJ2-3,TGTGCCAGCAGCCGAGAACCGGGACTAGCGGGGGGAAGCACAGATACGCAGTATTTT,CASSREPGLAGGSTDTQYF
TRBV28,.,.,18,TRBJ2-3,TGTGCCAGCAGTTCCCCCCCAGGTAGTCGGCGGGGCACAGATACGCAGTATTTT,CASSSPPGSRRGTDTQYF
TRBV5-1,TRBD2,.,14,TRBJ2-3,TGCGCCAGCAGCGTAGCGGGGGTCGGAGATACGCAGTATTTT,CASSVAGVGDTQYF
TRBV4-2,.,.,16,TRBJ2-4,TGTGCCAGCAGCCAAGAATGGGGGCTGGCCAAAAACATTCAGTACTTC,CASSQEWGLAKNIQYF
TRBV6-4,TRBD1,.,17,TRBJ2-2,TGTGCCAGCAGGCCACAGGGACAGGGATTCCACACCGGGGAGCTGTTTTTT,CASRPQGQGFHTGELFF
TRBV5-1,.,.,14,TRBJ2-5,TGCGCCAGCAGCTTCACGGGGGGCGGAGAGACCCAGTACTTC,CASSFTGGGETQYF
TRBV30,TRBD2,.,16,TRBJ2-5,TGTGCCTGGACGGGGCTAGCGGGGGGTTACCAAGAGACCCAGTACTTC,CAWTGLAGGYQETQYF
TRBV2,TRBD2,.,15,TRBJ2-1,TGTGCCAGCAGTGTTATAGCGGGAGTACGGAATGAGCAGTTCTTC,CASSVIAGVRNEQFF
TRBV11-2,.,.,11,TRBJ1-1,TGTGCCAGCAGCCCGGGGATTGAAGCTTTCTTT,CASSPGIEAFF
TRBV9,.,.,15,TRBJ1-2,TGTGCCAGCAGCGGAGCAGGGGATAGACGCTATGGCTACACCTTC,CASSGAGDRRYGYTF
TRBV16,TRBD2,.,18,TRBJ2-3,TGTGCCAGCAGCCCTACGGCCACGTTCGGGGGGTCGGCAGATACGCAGTATTTT,CASSPTATFGGSADTQYF
TRBV15,TRBD1,.,15,TRBJ1-4,TGTGCCACCAGCAGAGGACAGGGGGCCATTGAAAAACTGTTTTTT,CATSRGQGAIEKLFF
TRBV7-9,TRBD2,.,14,TRBJ2-7,TGTGCCAGCAGCGACAGAGCGGGAGGGTACGAGCAGTACTTC,CASSDRAGGYEQYF
TRBV5-1,.,.,14,TRBJ1-1,TGCGCCAGCAGCTCCCCCCCCATGAACACTGAAGCTTTCTTT,CASSSPPMNTEAFF
TRBV7-3,TRBD2,.,16,TRBJ2-1,TGTGCCAGCAGCCCACTAGCGGGGGCGATCTACAATGAGCAGTTCTTC,CASSPLAGAIYNEQFF
TRBV11-2,TRBD1,once,15,TRBJ2-7,TGTGCCAGCACTCAAAACGCCAGGGGGCTTTACGAGCAGTACTTC,CASTQNARGLYEQYF
TRBV7-9,TRBD2,.,16,TRBJ2-5,TGTGCCAGCAGCTCCCAACCCGGACTAGCGGAAGAGACCCAGTACTTC,CASSSQPGLAEETQYF
TRBV25-1,TRBD1,.,13,TRBJ1-1,TGTGCCAGCAGTGAATGGGACAGGGATGAAGCTTTCTTT,CASSEWDRDEAFF
TRBV19,TRBD2,.,15,TRBJ2-5,TGTGCCAGTAGTATTGGCCTAGCGGACCAAGAGACCCAGTACTTC,CASSIGLADQETQYF
TRBV5-6,TRBD1,.,15,TRBJ2-3,TGTGCCAGCAGCTCGCGGGACAGGGGGACAGATACGCAGTATTTT,CASSSRDRGTDTQYF
TRBV25-1,.,.,13,TRBJ1-1,TGTGCCAGCTCAAAATCGCGGATCGCTGAAGCTTTCTTT,CASSKSRIAEAFF
TRBV29-1,.,.,11,TRBJ1-2,TGCAGCGTCAGATACAACTATGGCTACACCTTC,CSVRYNYGYTF
TRBV28,.,.,14,TRBJ1-3,TGTGCCAGCAGTTTAGGAGGATCTGGAAACACCATATATTTT,CASSLGGSGNTIYF
TRBV27,TRBD2,.,14,TRBJ2-5,TGTGCCAGCAGTTTATTGGGAGGGCTGGAGACCCAGTACTTC,CASSLLGGLETQYF
TRBV28,.,.,13,TRBJ1-2,TGTGCCAGCCGGGCAGGGGCCCTCTATGGCTACACCTTC,CASRAGALYGYTF
TRBV28,.,.,13,TRBJ2-7,TGTGCCAGCAGTTTGGCAGGGCCCTACGAGCAGTACTTC,CASSLAGPYEQYF
TRBV27,.,.,13,TRBJ2-7,TGTGCCAGTGCCGGGGACTCCTCCTACGAGCAGTACTTC,CASAGDSSYEQYF
TRBV4-1,.,.,12,TRBJ2-7,TGCGCCAGCAGCAGTTTAGAAAACGAGCAGTACTTC,CASSSLENEQYF
TRBV30,.,.,13,TRBJ1-5,TGTGCCTGGAGTGACAGGGAGGGTTTGTCCCAGCATTTT,CAWSDREGLSQHF
TRBV2,.,.,10,TRBJ1-3,TGTGCCAGCTCTTTAAACACCATATATTTT,CASSLNTIYF
TRBV5-6,.,.,15,TRBJ2-3,TGTGCCAGCAGCTCCACTAGCTCGGGGCCAGATACGCAGTATTTT,CASSSTSSGPDTQYF
TRBV6-5,.,once,15,TRBJ2-6,TGTGCCAGCAGTTACGATAACACTGGGGCCAACGTCCTGACTTTC,CASSYDNTGANVLTF
TRBV6-5,.,.,13,TRBJ2-7,TGTGCCAGCACCCCCCCGGGGTCCTACGAGCAGTACTTC,CASTPPGSYEQYF
TRBV5-4,TRBD1,.,15,TRBJ1-1,TGTGCCAGCAGCCCCTACAGGGGTATGAACACTGAAGCTTTCTTT,CASSPYRGMNTEAFF
TRBV28,.,.,11,TRBJ2-7,TGTGCCAGCACAGACAGCTACGAGCAGTACTTC,CASTDSYEQYF
TRBV5-1,.,.,13,TRBJ2-1,TGCGCCAGCAGCCCACTGGCAGGGCGTGCTTTTTTCTTC,CASSPLAGRAFFF
TRBV27,TRBD1,.,15,TRBJ2-1,TGTGCCAGCAGTATAGGGGACAGCTCCTACAATGAGCAGTTCTTC,CASSIGDSSYNEQFF
TRBV19,.,.,14,TRBJ2-7,TGTGCCAGTAGCAAAGATCGAGCGCACTACGAGCAGTACTTC,CASSKDRAHYEQYF